This TCR beta chain emerged from a study of beta chain features in type 1 diabetes. Turning to the study itself: On cell yields, gender and age, patients and healthy donors were similar. Overall study findings and caveats: Moderately but significantly shorter TCRB CDR3s were found in Type 1 diabetes patients in all four CD4+ subsets.

About this clone itself: Its antigen is not identified.

Expressed TCRB transcripts were sequenced, since all the RNA that had been isolated was reverse transcribed. Repertoires were generated with immunoSEQ multiplex PCR, while TCRdb's copy carries only in-frame clones and drops some. The table shows 200,000 to 300,000 clones, with roughly 21% occurring only once. Germline V CDR1 and CDR2: MNHEY, SMNVEV (reference sequence). The CDR3 is 14 residues long. V gave up 3 bases and J gave up 5 bases; unmatched junction bases: 6. What was sequenced was naive CD4+ T cells from blood. J is TRBJ1-2 and V is TRBV27; 7 bases match TRBD1. The clonotype originates from a woman aged 35 to 49 with type 1 diabetes. CDR3 protein: CASSFSDREYGYTF. The CDR3 region has the DNA TGTGCCAGCAGTTTCAGTGACAGGGAGTATGGCTACACCTTC.